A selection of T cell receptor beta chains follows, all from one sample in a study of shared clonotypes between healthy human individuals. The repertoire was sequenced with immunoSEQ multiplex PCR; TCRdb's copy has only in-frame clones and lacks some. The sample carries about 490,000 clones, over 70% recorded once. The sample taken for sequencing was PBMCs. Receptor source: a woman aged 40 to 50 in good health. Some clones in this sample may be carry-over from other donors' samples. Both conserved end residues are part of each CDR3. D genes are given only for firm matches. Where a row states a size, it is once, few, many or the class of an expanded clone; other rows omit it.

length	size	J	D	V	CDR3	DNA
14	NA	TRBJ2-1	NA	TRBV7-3	CASSLNPDLNEQFF	TGTGCCAGCAGCTTAAATCCAGACCTCAATGAGCAGTTCTTC
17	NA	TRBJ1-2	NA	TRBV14	CASSHRGESRGAGGYTF	TGTGCCAGCAGCCACCGGGGAGAATCCAGGGGCGCCGGGGGCTACACCTTC
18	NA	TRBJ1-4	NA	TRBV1	CTSSQGTARSFSNEKLFF	TGCACCAGCAGCCAAGGGACAGCCCGATCTTTCTCTAATGAAAAACTGTTTTTT
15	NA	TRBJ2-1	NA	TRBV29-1	CSVERPNPSYNEQFF	TGCAGCGTTGAAAGGCCAAACCCCTCCTACAATGAGCAGTTCTTC
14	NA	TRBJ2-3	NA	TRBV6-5	CASSQRDRTDTQYF	TGTGCCAGCAGTCAGAGGGACCGCACAGATACGCAGTATTTT
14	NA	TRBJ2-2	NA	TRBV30	CAWSVFLATGELFF	TGTGCCTGGAGTGTTTTTCTAGCCACCGGGGAGCTGTTTTTT
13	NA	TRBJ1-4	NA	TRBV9	CASSPGDNEKLFF	TGTGCCAGCAGCCCAGGGGATAATGAAAAACTGTTTTTT
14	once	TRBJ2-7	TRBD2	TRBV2	CASKPGLQTYEQYF	TGTGCCAGCAAACCGGGACTACAGACCTACGAGCAGTACTTC
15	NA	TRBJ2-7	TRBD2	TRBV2	CASSEGLAGGHEQYF	TGTGCCAGCAGTGAGGGTCTAGCGGGAGGCCACGAGCAGTACTTC
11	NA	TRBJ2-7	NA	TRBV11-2	CASSQLTEQYF	TGTGCCAGCAGCCAACTGACCGAGCAGTACTTC
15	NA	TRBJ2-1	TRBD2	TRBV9	CASSAGTSRYNEQFF	TGTGCCAGCAGCGCCGGGACTAGCCGGTACAATGAGCAGTTCTTC
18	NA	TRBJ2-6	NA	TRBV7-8	CASSLAAGPASGANVLTF	TGTGCCAGCAGCTTAGCTGCGGGACCCGCCTCTGGGGCCAACGTCCTGACTTTC
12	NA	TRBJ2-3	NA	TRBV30	CAWSLDTDTQYF	TGTGCCTGGAGTCTCGACACAGATACGCAGTATTTT
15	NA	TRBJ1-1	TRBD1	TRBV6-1	CASITHRGANTEAFF	TGTGCCAGCATCACCCACAGGGGCGCGAACACTGAAGCTTTCTTT
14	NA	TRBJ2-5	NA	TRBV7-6	CASSKRTQQETQYF	TGTGCCAGCAGCAAGCGGACTCAACAAGAGACCCAGTACTTC
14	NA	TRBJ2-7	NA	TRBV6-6	CASTQTGRPYEQYF	TGTGCCAGCACCCAGACAGGTCGTCCCTACGAGCAGTACTTC
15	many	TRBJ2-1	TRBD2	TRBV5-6	CASSPRTSGNNEQFF	TGTGCCAGCAGCCCCCGGACTAGCGGGAACAATGAGCAGTTCTTC
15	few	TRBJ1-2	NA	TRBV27	CASSYRLSSTYGYTF	TGTGCCAGCAGTTATAGGTTGTCCTCCACCTATGGCTACACCTTC
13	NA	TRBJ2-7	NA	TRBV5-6	CASSRGTAYEQYF	TGTGCCAGCAGCCGGGGGACAGCCTACGAGCAGTACTTC
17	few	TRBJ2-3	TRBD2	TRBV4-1	CASSQSGTSGKSDTQYF	TGCGCCAGCAGCCAATCAGGGACTAGCGGGAAGTCGGATACGCAGTATTTT
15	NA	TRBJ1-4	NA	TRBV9	CASSVGQGMGEKLFF	TGTGCCAGCAGCGTAGGGCAGGGAATGGGTGAAAAACTGTTTTTT
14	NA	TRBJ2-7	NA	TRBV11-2	CASSLVGTSYEQYF	TGTGCCAGCAGCTTAGTAGGTACCTCCTACGAGCAGTACTTC
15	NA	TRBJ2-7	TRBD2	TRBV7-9	CASSSHGSSGGEQYF	TGTGCCAGCAGCTCCCATGGTTCGTCGGGAGGCGAGCAGTACTTC
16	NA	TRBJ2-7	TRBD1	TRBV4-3	CASSQAYRGPSYEQYF	TGCGCCAGCAGCCAGGCTTACAGGGGTCCCTCCTACGAGCAGTACTTC
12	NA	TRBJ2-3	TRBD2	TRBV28	CASSSPGRVQYF	TGTGCCAGCAGTTCCCCTGGGAGGGTGCAGTATTTT
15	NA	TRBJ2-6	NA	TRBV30	CAWSLRTSGANVLTF	TGTGCCTGGAGCCTCAGAACCTCTGGGGCCAACGTCCTGACTTTC
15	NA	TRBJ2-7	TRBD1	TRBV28	CASRSGTGAPYEQYF	TGTGCCAGCAGGTCCGGGACAGGGGCACCCTACGAGCAGTACTTC
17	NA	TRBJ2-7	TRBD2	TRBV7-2	CASSLEGTSGSLYEQYF	TGTGCCAGCAGCTTAGAAGGGACTAGCGGGAGCCTTTACGAGCAGTACTTC
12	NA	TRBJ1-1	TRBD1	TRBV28	CASSSQGQGAFF	TGTGCCAGCAGTTCACAGGGGCAGGGGGCTTTCTTT
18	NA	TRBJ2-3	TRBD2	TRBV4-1	CASSQDGRGGSSTDTQYF	TGCGCCAGCAGCCAAGATGGGCGGGGGGGATCAAGCACAGATACGCAGTATTTT
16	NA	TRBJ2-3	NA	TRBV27	CASSFSAGHGTDTQYF	TGTGCCAGCAGTTTCTCTGCAGGGCATGGCACAGATACGCAGTATTTT
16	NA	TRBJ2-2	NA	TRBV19	CASSSFFWGGTVELFF	TGTGCCAGTAGCTCCTTTTTTTGGGGGGGCACCGTGGAGCTGTTTTTT
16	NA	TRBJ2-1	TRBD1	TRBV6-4	CASSDGRTGDHNEQFF	TGTGCCAGCAGTGACGGCCGGACAGGGGACCACAATGAGCAGTTCTTC
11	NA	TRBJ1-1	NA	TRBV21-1	CASSLRSEAFF	TGTGCCAGCAGCCTTAGGAGTGAAGCTTTCTTT
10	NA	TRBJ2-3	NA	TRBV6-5	CASMQDTQYF	TGTGCCAGCATGCAAGATACGCAGTATTTT
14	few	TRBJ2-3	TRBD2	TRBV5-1	CASSPGLNTDTQYF	TGCGCCAGCAGTCCGGGACTAAACACAGATACGCAGTATTTT